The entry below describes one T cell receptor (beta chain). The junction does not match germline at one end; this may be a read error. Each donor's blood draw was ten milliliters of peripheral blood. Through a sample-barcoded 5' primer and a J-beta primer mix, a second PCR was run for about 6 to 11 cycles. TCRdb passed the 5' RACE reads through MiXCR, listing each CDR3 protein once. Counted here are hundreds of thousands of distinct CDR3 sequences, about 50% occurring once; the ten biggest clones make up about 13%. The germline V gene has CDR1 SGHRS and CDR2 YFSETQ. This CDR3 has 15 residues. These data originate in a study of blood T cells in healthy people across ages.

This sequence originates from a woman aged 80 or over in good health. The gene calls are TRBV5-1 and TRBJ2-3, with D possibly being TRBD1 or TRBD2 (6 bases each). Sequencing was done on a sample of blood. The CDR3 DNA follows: TGCGCCGGCAGCTTGGTTGGGGGGCTCACAGATACGCAGTATTTT. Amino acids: CAGSLVGGLTDTQYF.